This TCR beta chain was documented in a study of blood T cell repertoires in COVID-19. Study at large: Acute and convalescent COVID-19 samples came from the United States, Italy and Spain. PBMCs, B-cell-depleted T cells, or T cells provided the cDNA or gDNA that made up the material.

Per the original methods: Estimation of nucleated cell counts was performed using reference gene primer amplification. Some clones are missing from TCRdb's copy, which holds only in-frame ones; the method was immunoSEQ multiplex PCR. That table supplies the V and J calls and clone size; D and trimming were determined from the DNA. The table has around 79,000 clones, roughly 90% seen once. The sample comprised peripheral blood. The sequence was collected from a human donor in a cohort sampled during active COVID-19.

CDR3 in amino acids: CASKDSGSYNEQFF. In nucleotides, the CDR3 is TGTGCCAGCAAGGACTCCGGCTCCTACAATGAGCAGTTCTTC. V is TRBV2 and J is TRBJ2-1; TRBD2 might be the D (5 bases). The CDR3 covers 14 residues. Trimming took 7 bases from V and 0 from J, leaving 10 bases between them. Germline V gene sequence: CDR1 SNHLY, CDR2 FYNNEI.